The next 19 T cell receptor beta chains were all read from a single sample in a study of T-cell reconstitution after alpha-beta-depleted transplantation in children. TCRbeta library construction was performed incorporating unique molecular identifiers. TCRdb ran MiXCR on the PCR reads and lists one entry per CDR3 protein. The data hold some 70,000 distinct CDR3 sequences, with roughly 4.9% observed a single time. Sequencing used PBMCs, mostly from graft donor cells, obtained 180 days after TCRalphabeta/CD19-depleted stem cell transplant. Source of these receptors: a boy in the first two years of life who had a stem cell transplant for acute myeloid leukemia, so the T cells may come from the graft donor.

This clonotype has at least ten counts. This rearrangement joins TRBV3-1 to TRBJ1-5; D not certain. Per germline, CDR1 LGHDT and CDR2 YNNKEL (reference sequence). This CDR3 has 14 residues. V lost 2 bases and J lost 3, with 8 bases in between. The CDR3 protein is CASSQFLLNQPQHF. The CDR3 nucleotides are TGTGCCAGCAGCCAATTCCTACTCAATCAGCCCCAGCATTTT. The full variable domain, in which reference TRBV3-1 and TRBJ1-5 provide the parts outside the CDR3, is DTAVSQTPKYLVTQMGNDKSIKCEQNLGHDTMYWYKQDSKKFLKIMFSYNNKELIINETVPNRFSPKSPDKAHLNLHINSLELGDSAVYFCASSQFLLNQPQHFGDGTRLSIL.

By sample share, this clonotype is medium-sized (0.01 to 0.1%). V and J are TRBV12-3 or TRBV12-4 and TRBJ2-2; tentative D call: TRBD1 (6 bases). V lost 2 bases and J lost 6, with 13 bases in between. This CDR3 is built from 15 residues. The CDR3 is CASSLLGAGAGELFF. In DNA, the CDR3 is TGTGCCAGCAGTTTATTAGGGGCAGGGGCCGGGGAGCTGTTTTTT.

There are a few counts of this clonotype. This chain links TRBV20-1 with TRBJ2-3, with D possibly being TRBD1 (6 bases). Trimming stripped 2 bases from V and 3 bases from J, with 15 bases between. This CDR3 comprises 15 residues. Germline assignment: CDR1 DFQATT and CDR2 SNEGSKA (reference sequence). The CDR3 DNA sequence: TGCAGTGCTAGAATAGGGACAATGGGGACAGATACGCAGTATTTT. Its protein product is CSARIGTMGTDTQYF.

This clonotype was recorded many times. V gene TRBV5-5 combines with J gene TRBJ2-7; D perhaps matches TRBD2 (7 bases). V lost 0 bases and J lost 4, with 14 bases in between. This CDR3 spans 15 amino acids. Germline V gene lookup returns CDR1 SGHKS and CDR2 YYEKEE (reference sequence). This CDR3 reads CASSLGAGARYEQYV. CDR3 coding DNA: TGTGCCAGCAGCTTGGGGGCGGGGGCCAGATACGAGCAGTACGTC.

Many counts were recorded for this clonotype. The chain is built from TRBV10-3 and TRBJ2-1; the match to TRBD2 covers 11 bases. This CDR3 comprises 18 residues. CDR1 is ENHRY, CDR2 SYGVKD, per germline. The junction had 7 bases not matched to a gene; V was cut back by 3 bases and J by 0 bases. The CDR3 is CAISDLAGGISSYNEQFF. CDR3 in DNA: TGTGCCATCAGTGACTTAGCGGGGGGGATAAGCTCCTACAATGAGCAGTTCTTC.

This clonotype was seen repeatedly, ten times or more. This chain connects TRBV5-1 to TRBJ2-5; perhaps TRBD1 as D (6 bases). CDR3 length equals 14 residues. V was clipped by 0 bases and J by 2 bases, with 8 bases between them. Per the germline V gene, CDR1 is SGHRS and CDR2 is YFSETQ. CDR3 sequence reads: CASSLGGLQETQYF. In DNA, the CDR3 is TGCGCCAGCAGCTTGGGGGGGCTGCAAGAGACCCAGTACTTC.

This clonotype was seen ten or more times. V and J are TRBV7-2 and TRBJ2-3; 10 nucleotides agree with TRBD2. CDR1 is SGHTA, CDR2 FQGNSA, per germline. Unmatched junction bases numbered 7, after V lost 2 bases and J lost 8 bases. The CDR3 spans 15 residues. The CDR3 region is CASSLSGGASSTQYF. In nucleotides, the CDR3 is TGTGCCAGCAGCTTAAGCGGGGGGGCCTCAAGTACGCAGTATTTT.

This clonotype occurred many times. This chain connects TRBV7-8 to TRBJ2-3; D is undetermined. V lost 7 bases, J lost 1 base, and 9 bases lay in between. This CDR3 is built from 13 residues. CDR1 is SGHVS, CDR2 FQNEAQ, per germline. The CDR3 nucleotides are TGTGCCAGCACAGAACCACGCACAGATACGCAGTATTTT. Its protein is CASTEPRTDTQYF.

This clonotype was found many times. This chain connects TRBV11-2 to TRBJ2-7, with D maybe TRBD2 (5 bases). The germline V gene encodes CDR1 SGHAT and CDR2 FQNNGV. CDR3 length equals 16 residues. Trimming shortened V by 5 bases and J by 0 bases, and 17 bases separated the two germline ends. Here the CDR3 DNA reads TGTGCCAGCAGCCTTTACGAGGGCCGTATCTCCTACGAGCAGTACTTC. Encoded protein: CASSLYEGRISYEQYF.

This clonotype was counted ten times or more. The V call is TRBV12-3 or TRBV12-4, the J call TRBJ2-4; D is perhaps TRBD1 (6 bases). This CDR3 comprises 16 residues. The germline V and J ends were trimmed by 5 bases and 1 base, with 15 bases remaining between them. CDR3 coding DNA: TGTGCCAGCAGTCTCAGGGGTGCGAGGGCCAAAAACATTCAGTACTTC. Protein sequence: CASSLRGARAKNIQYF.

The sample holds many counts of this clonotype. This chain connects TRBV20-1 to TRBJ2-7; 7 bases are shared with TRBD1. The CDR3 runs to 12 residues. V was clipped by 6 bases and J by 2 bases; unmatched bases: 4. Germline CDR1 is DFQATT and CDR2 is SNEGSKA (reference sequence). The CDR3 DNA is TGCAGTGCGAGGGGGCACCCCTACGAGCAGTACGTC. Encoded protein: CSARGHPYEQYV.

Many counts were recorded for this clonotype. This chain connects TRBV20-1 to TRBJ1-2; D might be TRBD1 (5 bases). The germline CDR1 and CDR2 sequences are DFQATT and SNEGSKA (reference sequence). The length of the CDR3 is 13 residues. V dropped 4 bases and J dropped 4 bases, with 13 bases sitting between them. The CDR3 bases are TGCAGTGCTACACAGAGACAGCTCTATGGCTACACCTTC. Its translation is CSATQRQLYGYTF.

This clonotype was seen many times. The gene calls are TRBV4-2 and TRBJ1-5; tentatively, D is TRBD1 (6 bases). The V gene's germline CDR1 is LGHNA and CDR2 YNFKEQ. V shed 4 bases and J shed 5 bases, with 15 bases lying between them. This CDR3 spans 15 amino acids. The CDR3 DNA is TGTGCCAGCAGCCCCCTGACAGGAGTTCATCAGCCCCAGCATTTT. It is translated as CASSPLTGVHQPQHF.

This clonotype was recorded many times. CDR3 residues: CASSERGLQGLAKNIQYF. The DNA of the CDR3 is TGTGCCAGCTCCGAAAGGGGGTTACAGGGATTGGCCAAAAACATTCAGTACTTC. This rearrangement joins TRBV2 to TRBJ2-4; tentatively, D is TRBD1 (6 bases). Germline V gene data show CDR1 as SNHLY and CDR2 as FYNNEI. The CDR3 spans 18 residues. V was shortened by 8 bases and J by 1 base, with 24 bases between the two germline ends.

This clonotype occurred many times. The V call is TRBV11-3, the J call TRBJ2-3, with D perhaps being TRBD1 or TRBD2 (6 bases each). Germline V gene sequence: CDR1 SGHNT, CDR2 YENEEA. The CDR3 extends over 14 amino acids. V was clipped by 1 base and J by 10 bases, with 15 bases between them. CDR3 nucleotides: TGTGCCAGCAGCTTAGGGGAGGCCACAGGGTCGCAGTATTTT. It specifies CASSLGEATGSQYF.

The gene calls are TRBV6-1 and TRBJ2-3; D is tentatively TRBD1 or TRBD2 (5 bases each). The germline V gene encodes CDR1 MNHNS and CDR2 SASEGT. The CDR3 runs 15 residues. Trimming removed 8 bases at V and 2 bases at J, with 17 bases between. The CDR3 region has the DNA TGTGCCAGCTCCCGGGGCATCCCCCCCACAGATACGCAGTATTTT. It is translated as CASSRGIPPTDTQYF.

This clonotype showed up many times. The chain couples TRBV3-1 to TRBJ1-6; D possibly corresponds to TRBD1 (5 bases). In germline, CDR1 is LGHDT, CDR2 YNNKEL (reference sequence). This CDR3 region has 16 residues. Trimming pared 4 bases from V and 7 bases from J, leaving 17 bases between. The CDR3 sequence is CASSLTPGPRNSPLHF. The CDR3 region has the DNA TGTGCCAGCAGCCTCACGCCGGGACCGAGGAATTCACCCCTCCACTTT. Looking up the rest from reference TRBV3-1 and TRBJ1-6 gives the full variable domain: DTAVSQTPKYLVTQMGNDKSIKCEQNLGHDTMYWYKQDSKKFLKIMFSYNNKELIINETVPNRFSPKSPDKAHLNLHINSLELGDSAVYFCASSLTPGPRNSPLHFGNGTRLTVT.

The table lists this clonotype with many counts. The J gene is TRBJ1-6, the V gene TRBV4-1, with a possible D match to TRBD1 (6 bases). The CDR3 runs to 16 residues. V was clipped by 0 bases and J by 2 bases, with 8 bases between them. The V gene's germline CDR1 is MGHRA and CDR2 YSYEKL. This CDR3 is CASSQDRGPYNSPLHF. The CDR3 DNA sequence: TGCGCCAGCAGCCAAGACAGGGGACCCTATAATTCACCCCTCCACTTT.

This clonotype was seen many times. This chain links TRBV12-3 or TRBV12-4 with TRBJ1-3; 7 nucleotides agree with TRBD1. V lost 6 bases to trimming and J lost 0 bases; unmatched junction nucleotides: 8. The CDR3 totals 16 residues. The CDR3 sequence: CASRATGKPSGNTIYF. Here the CDR3 DNA reads TGTGCCAGCAGGGCGACAGGGAAGCCCTCTGGAAACACCATATATTTT.